Each of the 3 T cell receptor beta chains below was sequenced from the same sample in a study of cytomegalovirus exposure and HLA in healthy donors (dated by TCRdb to about 2017). Library prep was done by the immunoSEQ multiplex PCR assay. A mixture of 60 forward primers for TCR Vbeta segments and 13 reverse primers for TCR Jbeta segments was used in the multiplex PCR. This is the immuneACCESS table as TCRdb keeps it, with only in-frame sequences that have V and J called. A part of the clones is gone; compared with another copy, unresolved V genes explain less than half, and the rest is unexplained. For this sample there are 80,000 to 130,000 clones; approximately 72% appear just once. The ten largest account for 13% to 15% of the sample. Sequencing was done on a sample of PBMCs. The receptors shown here come from a male donor in good health and CMV-seropositive.

The chain uses TRBV18 and TRBJ2-5, with D possibly being TRBD2 (6 bases). The germline V and J ends were trimmed by 0 bases and 4 bases, with 9 bases remaining between them. Germline V gives CDR1 KGHSH, CDR2 LQKENI. This CDR3 has 14 amino acids. This chain's CDR3 is CASSPPGGAETQYF. DNA of the CDR3: TGTGCCAGCTCACCACCAGGAGGGGCAGAGACCCAGTACTTC.

The V and J genes are TRBV9 and TRBJ1-1, with a weak D call TRBD1 (5 bases). Trimming removed 4 bases at V and 7 bases at J, with 17 bases between. This CDR3 is built from 14 residues. CDR1 SGDLS and CDR2 YYNGEE come from the germline V gene. The CDR3 bases are TGTGCCAGCAGCACATCCCTTCGGGGGGGTGAAGCTTTCTTT. Amino acid sequence: CASSTSLRGGEAFF.

The chain carries TRBV7-2 and TRBJ1-2, with D unclear. CDR1 and CDR2 from the germline V gene are SGHTA and FQGNSA. The CDR3 has 17 residues. The ends were cut back, 1 base at V and 1 base at J, with 16 bases in the middle. CDR3: CASSLVIGGSYNYGYTF. CDR3 nucleotides: TGTGCCAGCAGCTTAGTCATCGGAGGATCGTATAACTATGGCTACACCTTC. Using reference TRBV7-2 and TRBJ1-2 for the parts outside the CDR3, the full variable domain is GAGVSQSPSNKVTEKGKDVELRCDPISGHTALYWYRQSLGQGLEFLIYFQGNSAPDKSGLPSDRFSAERTGGSVSTLTIQRTQQEDSAVYLCASSLVIGGSYNYGYTFGSGTRLTVV.